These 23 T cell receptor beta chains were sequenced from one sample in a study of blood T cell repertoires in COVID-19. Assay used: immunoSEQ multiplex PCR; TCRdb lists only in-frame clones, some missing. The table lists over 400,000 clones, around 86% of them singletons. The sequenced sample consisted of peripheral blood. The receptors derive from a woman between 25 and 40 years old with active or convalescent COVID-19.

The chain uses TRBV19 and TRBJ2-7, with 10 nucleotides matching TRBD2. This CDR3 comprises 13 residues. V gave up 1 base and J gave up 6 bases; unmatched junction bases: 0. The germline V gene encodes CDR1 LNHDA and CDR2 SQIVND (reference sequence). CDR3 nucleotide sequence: TGTGCCAGTAGTATAGGGACTAGCGGCGAGCAGTACTTC. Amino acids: CASSIGTSGEQYF.

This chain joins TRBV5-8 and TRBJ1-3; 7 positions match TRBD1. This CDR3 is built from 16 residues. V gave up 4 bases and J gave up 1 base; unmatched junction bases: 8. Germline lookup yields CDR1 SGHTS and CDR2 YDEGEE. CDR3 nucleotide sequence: TGTGCCAGCAGCCCCGGACAGGAACTGTCTGGAAACACCATATATTTT. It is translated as CASSPGQELSGNTIYF.

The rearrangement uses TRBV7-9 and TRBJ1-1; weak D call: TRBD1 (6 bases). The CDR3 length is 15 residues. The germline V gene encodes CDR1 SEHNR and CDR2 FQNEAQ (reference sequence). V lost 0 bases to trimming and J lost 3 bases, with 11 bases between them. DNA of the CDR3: TGTGCCAGCAGCTTAGCTGGGGGCGCGGACACTGAAGCTTTCTTT. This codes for CASSLAGGADTEAFF.

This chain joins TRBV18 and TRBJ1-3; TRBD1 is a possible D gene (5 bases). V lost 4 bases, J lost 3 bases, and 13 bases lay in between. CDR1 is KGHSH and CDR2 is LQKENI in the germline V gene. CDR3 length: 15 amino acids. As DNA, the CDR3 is TGTGCCAGCTCACTCGGGGGAGCCATTGGAAACACCATATATTTT. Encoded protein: CASSLGGAIGNTIYF.

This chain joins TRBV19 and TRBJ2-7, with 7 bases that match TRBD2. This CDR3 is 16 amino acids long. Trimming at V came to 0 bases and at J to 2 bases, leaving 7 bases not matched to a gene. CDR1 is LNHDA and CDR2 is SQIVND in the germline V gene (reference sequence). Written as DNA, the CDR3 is TGTGCCAGTAGTATAGAGGGGGGGACCACTCCCTACGAGCAGTACTTC. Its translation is CASSIEGGTTPYEQYF.

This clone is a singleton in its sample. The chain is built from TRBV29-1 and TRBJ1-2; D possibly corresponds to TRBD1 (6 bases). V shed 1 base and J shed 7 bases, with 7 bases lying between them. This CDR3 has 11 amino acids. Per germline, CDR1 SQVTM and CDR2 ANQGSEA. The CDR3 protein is CSVEGTAGYTF. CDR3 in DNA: TGCAGCGTTGAAGGGACAGCTGGCTACACCTTC.

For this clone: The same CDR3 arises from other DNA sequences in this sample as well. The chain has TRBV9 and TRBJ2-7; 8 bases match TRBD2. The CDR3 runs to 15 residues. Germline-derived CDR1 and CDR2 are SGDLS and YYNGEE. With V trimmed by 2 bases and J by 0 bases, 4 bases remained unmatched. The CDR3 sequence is CASSVGLAGSYEQYF. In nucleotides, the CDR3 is TGTGCCAGCAGCGTTGGACTAGCAGGCTCCTACGAGCAGTACTTC.

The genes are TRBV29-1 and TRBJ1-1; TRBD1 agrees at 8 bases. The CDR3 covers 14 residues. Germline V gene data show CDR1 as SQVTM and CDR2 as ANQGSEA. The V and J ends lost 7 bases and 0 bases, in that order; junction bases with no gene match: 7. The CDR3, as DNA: TGCAGCGCCTGGGACAGGTTAATGAACACTGAAGCTTTCTTT. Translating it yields CSAWDRLMNTEAFF.

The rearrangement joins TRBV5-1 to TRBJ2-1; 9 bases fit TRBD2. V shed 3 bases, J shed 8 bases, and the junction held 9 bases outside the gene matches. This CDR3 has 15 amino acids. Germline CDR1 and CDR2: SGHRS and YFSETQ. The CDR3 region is CASSSGVSGSYEQFF. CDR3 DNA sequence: TGCGCCAGCAGCTCCGGTGTTAGCGGGAGCTATGAGCAGTTCTTC.

The CDR3 sequence is CASSLARLVTDTQYF. CDR3 DNA sequence: TGTGCCAGCAGCTTAGCTCGACTAGTAACAGATACGCAGTATTTT. This chain joins TRBV7-2 and TRBJ2-3, with D possibly matching TRBD2 (6 bases). Germline V CDR1 and CDR2: SGHTA, FQGNSA. Trimming removed 0 bases from V and 3 bases from J, with 10 bases in between. This CDR3 is 15 amino acids long.

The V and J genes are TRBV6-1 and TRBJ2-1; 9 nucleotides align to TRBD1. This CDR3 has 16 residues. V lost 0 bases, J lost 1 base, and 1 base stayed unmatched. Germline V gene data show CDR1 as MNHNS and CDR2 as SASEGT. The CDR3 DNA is TGTGCCAGCAGTGAAGCGGACAGGGGATCCTACAATGAGCAGTTCTTC. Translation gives CASSEADRGSYNEQFF.

The chain's CDR3 is CSVDPLAGNEQFF. The DNA of the CDR3 is TGCAGCGTTGATCCTCTAGCGGGGAATGAGCAGTTCTTC. This chain joins TRBV29-1 and TRBJ2-1; TRBD2 matches 9 bases. V dropped 3 bases and J dropped 7; count of bases not matched to a gene: 4. In germline, CDR1 is SQVTM, CDR2 ANQGSEA. The CDR3 has 13 residues.

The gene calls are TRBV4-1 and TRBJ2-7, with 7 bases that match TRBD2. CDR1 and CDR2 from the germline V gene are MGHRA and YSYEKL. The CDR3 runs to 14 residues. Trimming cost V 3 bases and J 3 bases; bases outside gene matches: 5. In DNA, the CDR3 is TGCGCCAGCAGCCACAATGAGCGGGGCTACGAGCAGTACTTC. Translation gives CASSHNERGYEQYF.

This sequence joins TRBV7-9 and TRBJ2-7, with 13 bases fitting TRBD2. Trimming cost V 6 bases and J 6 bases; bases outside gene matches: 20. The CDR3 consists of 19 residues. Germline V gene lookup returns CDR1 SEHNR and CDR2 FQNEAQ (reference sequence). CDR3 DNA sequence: TGTGCCAGCAGTTTGCTGGGGACTAGCGGGATTGGGTCCGCCCTCGAGCAGTACTTC. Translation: CASSLLGTSGIGSALEQYF.

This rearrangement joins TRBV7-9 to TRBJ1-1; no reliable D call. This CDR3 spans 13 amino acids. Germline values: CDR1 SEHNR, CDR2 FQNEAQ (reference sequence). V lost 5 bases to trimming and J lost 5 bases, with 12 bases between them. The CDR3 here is CASSPPSGTEAFF. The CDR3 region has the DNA TGTGCCAGCAGCCCACCGAGCGGGACTGAAGCTTTCTTT.

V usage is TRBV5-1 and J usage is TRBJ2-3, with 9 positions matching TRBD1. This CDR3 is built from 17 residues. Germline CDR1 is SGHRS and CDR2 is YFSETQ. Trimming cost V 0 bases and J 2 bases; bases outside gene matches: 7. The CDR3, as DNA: TGCGCCAGCAGCTTGGCCCGGACAGGGGACGACACAGATACGCAGTATTTT. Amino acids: CASSLARTGDDTDTQYF. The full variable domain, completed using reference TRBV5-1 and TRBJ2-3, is KAGVTQTPRYLIKTRGQQVTLSCSPISGHRSVSWYQQTPGQGLQFLFEYFSETQRNKGNFPGRFSGRQFSNSRSEMNVSTLELGDSALYLCASSLARTGDDTDTQYFGPGTRLTVL.

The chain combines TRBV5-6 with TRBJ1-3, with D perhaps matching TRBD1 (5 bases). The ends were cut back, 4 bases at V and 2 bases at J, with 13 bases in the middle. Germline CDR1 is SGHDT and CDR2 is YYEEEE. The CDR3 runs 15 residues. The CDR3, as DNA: TGTGCCAGCAGCGCGGGGCCAAACACTGGAAACACCATATATTTT. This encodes CASSAGPNTGNTIYF. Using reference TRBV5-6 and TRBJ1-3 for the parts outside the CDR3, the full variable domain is DAGVTQSPTHLIKTRGQQVTLRCSPKSGHDTVSWYQQALGQGPQFIFQYYEEEERQRGNFPDRFSGHQFPNYSSELNVNALLLGDSALYLCASSAGPNTGNTIYFGEGSWLTVV.

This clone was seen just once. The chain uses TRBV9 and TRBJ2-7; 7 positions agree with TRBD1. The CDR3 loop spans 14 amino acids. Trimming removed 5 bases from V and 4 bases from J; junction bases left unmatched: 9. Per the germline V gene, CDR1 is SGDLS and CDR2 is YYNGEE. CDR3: CASSQTGQGYEQYF. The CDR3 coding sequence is TGTGCCAGCAGTCAGACAGGGCAGGGATACGAGCAGTACTTC.

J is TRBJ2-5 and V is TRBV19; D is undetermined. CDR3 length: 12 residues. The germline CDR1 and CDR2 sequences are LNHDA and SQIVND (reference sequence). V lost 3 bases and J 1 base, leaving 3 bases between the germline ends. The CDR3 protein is CASSIGQETQYF. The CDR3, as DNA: TGTGCCAGTAGTATCGGCCAAGAGACCCAGTACTTC.

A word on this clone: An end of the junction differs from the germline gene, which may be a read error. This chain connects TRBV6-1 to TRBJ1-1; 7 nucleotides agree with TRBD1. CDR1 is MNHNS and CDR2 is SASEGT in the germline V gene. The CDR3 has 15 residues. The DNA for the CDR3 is TGTGCCAGCAGTGAAGGTCGGCGCACCGGGACAGATTTTCTCTTT. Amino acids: CASSEGRRTGTDFLF.

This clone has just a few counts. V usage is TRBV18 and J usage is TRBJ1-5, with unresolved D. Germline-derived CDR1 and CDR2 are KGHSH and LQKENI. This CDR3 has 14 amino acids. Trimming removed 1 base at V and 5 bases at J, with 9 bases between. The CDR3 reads CASSPLDGDQPQHF. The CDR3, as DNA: TGTGCCAGCTCACCACTCGACGGAGATCAGCCCCAGCATTTT.

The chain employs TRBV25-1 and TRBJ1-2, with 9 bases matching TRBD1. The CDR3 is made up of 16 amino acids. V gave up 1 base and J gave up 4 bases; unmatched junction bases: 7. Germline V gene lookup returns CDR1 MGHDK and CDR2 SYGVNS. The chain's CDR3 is CASSELGQGDSYGYTF. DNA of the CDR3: TGTGCCAGCAGTGAATTGGGACAGGGTGATTCCTATGGCTACACCTTC.

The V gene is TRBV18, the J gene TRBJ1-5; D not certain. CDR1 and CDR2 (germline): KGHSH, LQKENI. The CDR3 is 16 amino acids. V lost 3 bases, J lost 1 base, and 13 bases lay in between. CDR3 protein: CASSPRPEGSNQPQHF. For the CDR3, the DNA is TGTGCCAGCTCACCTCGGCCAGAGGGAAGCAATCAGCCCCAGCATTTT.